This T cell receptor (beta chain) is drawn from a study of beta chain features in type 1 diabetes. Overall study context: On cell yields, gender and age, patients and healthy donors were similar.

General study points: Among patients with Type 1 diabetes, TCRB CDR3s were moderately but significantly shorter in every one of the four CD4+ subsets. cDNA sequencing could over-represent cells with high TCR expression.

As every portion of the isolated RNA was reverse transcribed, the sequencing read expressed TCRB transcripts. Sequenced by immunoSEQ multiplex PCR; TCRdb stores in-frame clones only, minus some. This table has nearly 700,000 clones, 13% appearing once. CDR1 MNHEY and CDR2 SVGAGI come from the germline V gene. The V and J ends lost 2 bases and 7 bases respectively, with 5 bases between them. The CDR3 is 12 residues long. To note about this clone: The antigen remains unidentified.

The sequence was collected from a man aged 18 to 35 with type 1 diabetes. The sequenced sample consisted of naive CD4+ T cells from blood. The chain is built from TRBV6-5 and TRBJ1-4, with D unresolved. CDR3 bases: TGTGCCAGCAGTTACGTCCGTGAAAAACTGTTTTTT. Its protein is CASSYVREKLFF.